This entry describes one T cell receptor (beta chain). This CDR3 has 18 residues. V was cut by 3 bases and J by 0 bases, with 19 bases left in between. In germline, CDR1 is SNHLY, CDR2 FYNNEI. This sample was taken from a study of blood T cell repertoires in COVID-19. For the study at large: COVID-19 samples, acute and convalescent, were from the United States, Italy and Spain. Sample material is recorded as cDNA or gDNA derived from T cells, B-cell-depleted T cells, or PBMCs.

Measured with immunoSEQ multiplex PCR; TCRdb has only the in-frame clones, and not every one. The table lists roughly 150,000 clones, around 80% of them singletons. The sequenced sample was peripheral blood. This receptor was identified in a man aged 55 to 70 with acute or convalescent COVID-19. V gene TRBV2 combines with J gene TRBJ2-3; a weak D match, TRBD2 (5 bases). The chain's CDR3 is CASSDPANLRASTDTQYF. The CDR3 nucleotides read TGTGCCAGCAGTGACCCTGCGAACCTGAGGGCTAGCACAGATACGCAGTATTTT.